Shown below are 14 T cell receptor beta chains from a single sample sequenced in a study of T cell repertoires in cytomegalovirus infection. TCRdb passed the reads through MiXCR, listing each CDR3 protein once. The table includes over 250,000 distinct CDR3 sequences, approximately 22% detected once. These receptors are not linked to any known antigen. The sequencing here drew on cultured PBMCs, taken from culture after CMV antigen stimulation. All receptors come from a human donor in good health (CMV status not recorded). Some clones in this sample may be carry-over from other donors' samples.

The CDR3 nucleotides read TGTGCCAGCAAAACAGATTCAGATACGCAGTATTTT. As protein: CASKTDSDTQYF. V usage is TRBV2 and J usage is TRBJ2-3; no reliable D call. CDR1 and CDR2 from the germline V gene are SNHLY and FYNNEI. The CDR3 is made up of 12 amino acids. V was pared by 7 bases and J by 4 bases, with 9 bases between.

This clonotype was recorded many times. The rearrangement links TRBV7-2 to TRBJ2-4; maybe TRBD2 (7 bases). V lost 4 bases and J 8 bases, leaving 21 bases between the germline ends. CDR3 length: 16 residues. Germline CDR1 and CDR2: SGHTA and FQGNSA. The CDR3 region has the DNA TGTGCCAGCAGCTCTTTGGTGCGGGGGCTAGGGGACATTCAGTACTTC. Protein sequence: CASSSLVRGLGDIQYF.

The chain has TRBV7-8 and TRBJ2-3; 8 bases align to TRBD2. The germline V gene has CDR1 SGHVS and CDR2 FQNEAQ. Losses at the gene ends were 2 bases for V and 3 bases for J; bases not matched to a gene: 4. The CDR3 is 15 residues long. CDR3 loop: CASSLLSGETDTQYF. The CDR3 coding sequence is TGTGCCAGCAGCTTACTTAGCGGGGAAACAGATACGCAGTATTTT.

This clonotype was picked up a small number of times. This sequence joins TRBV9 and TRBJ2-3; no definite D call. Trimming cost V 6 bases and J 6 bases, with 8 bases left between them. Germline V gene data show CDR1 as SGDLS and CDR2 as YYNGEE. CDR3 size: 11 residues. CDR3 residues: CASKGEDTQYF. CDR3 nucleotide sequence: TGTGCCAGCAAAGGAGAGGATACGCAGTATTTT.

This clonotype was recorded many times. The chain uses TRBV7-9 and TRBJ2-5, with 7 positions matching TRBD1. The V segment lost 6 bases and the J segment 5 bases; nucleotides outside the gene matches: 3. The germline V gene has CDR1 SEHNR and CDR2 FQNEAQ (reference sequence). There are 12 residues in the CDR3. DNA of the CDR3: TGTGCCAGCAGATCAGGGGGTGAGACCCAGTACTTC. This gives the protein CASRSGGETQYF.

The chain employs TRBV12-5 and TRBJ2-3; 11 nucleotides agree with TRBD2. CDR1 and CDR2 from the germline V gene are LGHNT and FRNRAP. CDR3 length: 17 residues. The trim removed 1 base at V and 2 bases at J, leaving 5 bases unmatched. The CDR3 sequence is CASGLGLAGLSTDTQYF. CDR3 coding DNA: TGTGCTAGTGGTTTGGGACTAGCGGGACTATCCACAGATACGCAGTATTTT.

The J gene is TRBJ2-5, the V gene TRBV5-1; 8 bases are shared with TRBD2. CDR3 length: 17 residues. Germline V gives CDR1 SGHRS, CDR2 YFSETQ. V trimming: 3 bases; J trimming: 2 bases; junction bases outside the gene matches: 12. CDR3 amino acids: CASSSAGAPHFQETQYF. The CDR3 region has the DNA TGCGCCAGCAGCTCAGCGGGAGCTCCTCACTTTCAAGAGACCCAGTACTTC.

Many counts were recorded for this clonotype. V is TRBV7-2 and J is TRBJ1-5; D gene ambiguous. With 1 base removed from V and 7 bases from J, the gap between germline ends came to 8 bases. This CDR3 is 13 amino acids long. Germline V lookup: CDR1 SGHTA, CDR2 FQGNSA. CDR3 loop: CASSLDKLQPQHF. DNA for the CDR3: TGTGCCAGCAGCTTAGATAAATTGCAGCCCCAGCATTTT.

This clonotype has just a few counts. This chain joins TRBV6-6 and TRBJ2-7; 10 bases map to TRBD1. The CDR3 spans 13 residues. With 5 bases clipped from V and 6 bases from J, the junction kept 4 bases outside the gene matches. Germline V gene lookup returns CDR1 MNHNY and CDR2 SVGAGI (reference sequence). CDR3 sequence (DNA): TGTGCCAGCAGTCCGCGGACAGGGGGCGAGCAGTACTTC. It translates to CASSPRTGGEQYF.

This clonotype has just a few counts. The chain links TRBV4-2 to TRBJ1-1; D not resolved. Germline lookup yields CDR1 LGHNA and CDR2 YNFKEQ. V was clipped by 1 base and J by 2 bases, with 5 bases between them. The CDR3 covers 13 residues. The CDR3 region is CASSQVGNTEAFF. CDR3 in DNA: TGTGCCAGCAGCCAAGTTGGAAACACTGAAGCTTTCTTT.

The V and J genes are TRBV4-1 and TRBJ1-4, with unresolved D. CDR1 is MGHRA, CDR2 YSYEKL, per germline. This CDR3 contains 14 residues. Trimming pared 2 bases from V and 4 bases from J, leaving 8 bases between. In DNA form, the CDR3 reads TGCGCCAGCAGCCAAACGGGGATTAATGAAAAACTGTTTTTT. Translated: CASSQTGINEKLFF.

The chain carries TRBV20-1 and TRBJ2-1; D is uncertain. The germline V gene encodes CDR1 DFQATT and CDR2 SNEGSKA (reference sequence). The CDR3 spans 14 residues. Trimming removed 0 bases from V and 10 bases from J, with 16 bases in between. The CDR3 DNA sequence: TGCAGTGCTAGAGATTCAGTCGGGTCGTCAGAGCAGTTCTTC. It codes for CSARDSVGSSEQFF.

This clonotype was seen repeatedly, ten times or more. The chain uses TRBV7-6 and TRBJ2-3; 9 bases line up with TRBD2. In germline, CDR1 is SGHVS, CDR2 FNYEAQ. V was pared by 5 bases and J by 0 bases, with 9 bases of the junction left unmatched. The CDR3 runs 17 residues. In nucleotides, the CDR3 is TGTGCCAGCAGCCCGGGACTAGCTGCGTCTAGCACAGATACGCAGTATTTT. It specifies CASSPGLAASSTDTQYF. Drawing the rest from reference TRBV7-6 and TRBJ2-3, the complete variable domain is GAGVSQSPRYKVTKRGQDVALRCDPISGHVSLYWYRQALGQGPEFLTYFNYEAQQDKSGLPNDRFSAERPEGSISTLTIQRTEQRDSAMYRCASSPGLAASSTDTQYFGPGTRLTVL.

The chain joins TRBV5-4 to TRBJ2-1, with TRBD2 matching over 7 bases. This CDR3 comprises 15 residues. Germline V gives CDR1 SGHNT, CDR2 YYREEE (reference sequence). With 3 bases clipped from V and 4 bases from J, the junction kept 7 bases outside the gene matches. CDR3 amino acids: CASSSGPSGYNEQFF. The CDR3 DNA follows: TGTGCCAGCAGCTCTGGTCCTAGCGGATACAATGAGCAGTTCTTC.